This T cell receptor (beta chain) was retrieved from a study of blood T cell repertoires in COVID-19 (dated by TCRdb to about 2020). Regarding the complete study: Samples from collaborators originated in the United States, Italy and Spain and spanned both the acute and convalescent phases of COVID-19. The prospective study material was composed of cDNA or gDNA derived from T cells, B-cell-depleted T cells, or PBMCs. The dataset comprised deeply sampled blood TCRbeta repertoires from subjects exposed to, actively infected with, or recovered from COVID-19. The repertoires were released in a freely available public database intended as a resource for research on the immune response to SARS-CoV-2. Samples were obtained from the ongoing ImmuneRACE study (first 160 participants) and from 1,254 subjects provided by 6 global collaborators. The sample metadata nearly always contained a de-identified subject ID, COVID-19 status, age in years and sex. Where HLA class I and class II types were available, the types were taken from metadata supplied by the sample provider, not from assay-based typing. Broader findings and caveats from the paper: The quantity of clinical and demographic metadata differed by source and by participant and was supplied without curation.

The CDR1 and CDR2 encoded by the germline V gene are SNHLY and FYNNEI. After removal of 3 bases from V and 2 bases from J, the junction retains 4 bases not matched to a gene. The CDR3 goes from the cysteine to the phenylalanine over 15 residues. Solely the CDR3 DNA is kept, with 45 bases framed from the first base. Participants in the prospective study were enrolled through a virtual design, were aged roughly 18 to 90 years, and lived in 20 to 30 United States geographic areas. To assign participants to cohorts, the prospective study relied on clinical history that participants themselves reported in a screening survey and a study questionnaire. ImmuneRACE Cohort 3 recovered participants were defined by two consecutive negative NP/OP PCR tests, healthcare professional clearance, or symptom resolution. Mobile phlebotomists in the prospective study collected whole blood, serum and a nasopharyngeal or oropharyngeal swab from every participant. Over a roughly 2-month period, participants in the prospective study had the option of providing additional blood draws and questionnaires. Before DNA extraction, prospective study blood samples were shipped either frozen or at room temperature.

As regards this clone: No antigen is known for it. No clone much larger than this one lies a single base away; base qualities are absent.

TCRbeta CDR3 regions were amplified from genomic DNA by means of the immunoSEQ Assay, a bias-controlled multiplex PCR. The published analysis was carried out like this. The number of nucleated cells in each sample was estimated from the amplification of reference gene primers within the assay. Sequence reads were collapsed and filtered to measure the absolute abundance of every unique TCRbeta CDR3 rearrangement. Productive Simpson clonality was computed per sample as the square root of Simpson's diversity index over productive rearrangements. Entries here come from immuneACCESS through TCRdb and include only in-frame sequences with V and J called. Some clones fail to appear in such tables; in the studies checked, an unresolved V gene covers under half of the shortfall, and the cause of the remainder is unknown. V, J and clone size were drawn from that table, and D and trimming were deduced from the DNA. This sample is represented by roughly 250,000 clones; 80% to 90% of them were singletons. Clones ranked in the top ten supply over 2% of the sample.

The sequenced sample consisted of PBMCs or T cells enriched from blood (not recorded which). The chain uses TRBV2 and TRBJ2-5; TRBD2 agrees with 9 junctional bases. The receptor was isolated from a woman younger than 30 who had recovered from COVID-19. In nucleotides, the sequence is TGTGCCAGCAGTGACTCGCGGGGGGGGCAAGAGACCCAGTACTTC. It encodes CASSDSRGGQETQYF.